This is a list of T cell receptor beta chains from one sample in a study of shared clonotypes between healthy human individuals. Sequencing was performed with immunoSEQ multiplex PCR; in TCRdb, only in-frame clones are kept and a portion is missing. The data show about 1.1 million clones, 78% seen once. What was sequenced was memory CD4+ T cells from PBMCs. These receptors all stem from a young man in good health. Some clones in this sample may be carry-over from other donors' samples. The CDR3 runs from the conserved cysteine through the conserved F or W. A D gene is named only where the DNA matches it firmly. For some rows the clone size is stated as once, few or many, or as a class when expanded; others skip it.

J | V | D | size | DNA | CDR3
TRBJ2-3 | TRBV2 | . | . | TGTGCCAGCAGCCGACAGACAGATACGCAGTATTTT | CASSRQTDTQYF
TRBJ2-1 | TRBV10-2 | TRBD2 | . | TGCGCCAGCAGGGGTCGGGAGGTCCCCTACAATGAGCAGTTCTTC | CASRGREVPYNEQFF
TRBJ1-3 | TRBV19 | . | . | TGTGCCAGTAGTTCCCCCCGAACCGGGAGCTCTGGAAACACCATATATTTT | CASSSPRTGSSGNTIYF
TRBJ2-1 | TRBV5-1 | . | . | TGCGCCAGCAGCTTGGGGGATCTAGGAGATGAGCAGTTCTTC | CASSLGDLGDEQFF
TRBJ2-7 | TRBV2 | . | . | TGTGCCAGCAGTGACCTTGGCGGGATTGGCGAGCAGTACTTC | CASSDLGGIGEQYF
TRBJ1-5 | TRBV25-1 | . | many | TGTGCCAGCAGTCAGTCCGGGGCTCTAAATCAGCCCCAGCATTTT | CASSQSGALNQPQHF
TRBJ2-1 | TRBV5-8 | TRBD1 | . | TGTGCCAGCAGCTTGGGCCCATCAGGGGGCGGGAAGGCCGTTGAGCAGTTCTTC | CASSLGPSGGGKAVEQFF
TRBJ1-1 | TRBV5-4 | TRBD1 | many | TGTGCCAGCAGCAGACAGGGCTCTCACACTGAAGCTTTCTTT | CASSRQGSHTEAFF
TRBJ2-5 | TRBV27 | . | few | TGTGCCAGCAGTTTTAGTACGACAGAAGAGACCCAGTACTTC | CASSFSTTEETQYF
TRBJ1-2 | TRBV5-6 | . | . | TGTGCCAGCAGCTTGGACAGAGGAGGCTACACCTTC | CASSLDRGGYTF
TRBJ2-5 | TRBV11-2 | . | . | TGTGCCAGCAGCCCCAGCACAGGGCCGTTTCCGTACTTC | CASSPSTGPFPYF
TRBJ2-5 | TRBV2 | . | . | TGTGCCAGCGGCTACCAAGAGACCCAGTACTTC | CASGYQETQYF
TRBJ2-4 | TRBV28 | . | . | TGTGCCAGCAGTTTATCGGGGGCGGAAAACATTCAGTACTTC | CASSLSGAENIQYF
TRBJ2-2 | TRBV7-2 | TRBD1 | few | TGTGCCAGCAGCTTCCGACAGGGGGCGTCCGGGGAGCTGTTTTTT | CASSFRQGASGELFF
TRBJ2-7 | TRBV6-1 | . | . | TGTGCCAGCACCCAAGCACTGGGGCTCACCTACGAGCAGTACTTC | CASTQALGLTYEQYF
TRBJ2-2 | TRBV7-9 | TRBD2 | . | TGTGCCAGCAGCCAAGCGGGGAGCACCGGGGAGCTGTTTTTT | CASSQAGSTGELFF
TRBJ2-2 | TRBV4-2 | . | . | TGTGCCAGCAGCCAAGATACAGGTTCGAACACCGGGGAGCTGTTTTTT | CASSQDTGSNTGELFF
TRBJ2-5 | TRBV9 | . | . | TGTGCCAGCAGCGATACAGGGAAGGAGACCCAGTACTTC | CASSDTGKETQYF
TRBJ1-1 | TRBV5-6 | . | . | TGTGCCAGCAGCCAGATCGGCCGCAACACTGAAGCTTTCTTT | CASSQIGRNTEAFF
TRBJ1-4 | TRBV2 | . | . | TGTGCCAGCAGCCTAGCACAGGTAGCGAATGAAAAACTGTTTTTT | CASSLAQVANEKLFF
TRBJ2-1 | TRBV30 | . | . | TGTGCCTGGAGCGCAGAATTAAGCTCCTACAATGAGCAGTTCTTC | CAWSAELSSYNEQFF
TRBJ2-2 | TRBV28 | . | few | TGTGCCAGCAGTCCCCGACTAGTTCTGACCGGGGAGCTGTTTTTT | CASSPRLVLTGELFF
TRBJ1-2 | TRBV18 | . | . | TGTGCCAGCTCACCACGGGGGGAGAGCTATGGCTACACCTTC | CASSPRGESYGYTF
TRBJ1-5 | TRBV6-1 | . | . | TGTGCCAGCAGTGCATTAGGTCCCGGCGGCAATCAGCCCCAGCATTTT | CASSALGPGGNQPQHF
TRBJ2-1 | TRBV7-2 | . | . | TGTGCCAGCAACTTCGGGAGCTCCTACAATGAGCAGTTCTTC | CASNFGSSYNEQFF
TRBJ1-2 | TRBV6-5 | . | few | TGTGCCAGCAGGGGGAGTTTCTATGGCTACACCTTC | CASRGSFYGYTF
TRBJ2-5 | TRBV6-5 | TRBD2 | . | TGTGCCAGCAGATACTACAGCGGGAGTACGGAGACCCAGTACTTC | CASRYYSGSTETQYF
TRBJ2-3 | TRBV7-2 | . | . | TGTGCCAGCAGCAAAGGTCATAGCACAGATACGCAGTATTTT | CASSKGHSTDTQYF
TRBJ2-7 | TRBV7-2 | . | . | TGTGCCAGCAGCTTAGCTAACGGGCGCTACGAGCAGTACTTC | CASSLANGRYEQYF
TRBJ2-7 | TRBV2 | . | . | TGTGCCAGCAGTGAGCTAAACAGGGGGGGGTACGAGCAGTACTTC | CASSELNRGGYEQYF
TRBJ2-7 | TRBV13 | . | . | TGTGCCAGCAGCTTAAGAATGGAGTTCGCCTACGAGCAGTACTTC | CASSLRMEFAYEQYF
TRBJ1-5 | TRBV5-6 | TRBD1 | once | TGTGCCAGCAGCGGAAGGGACAGTCAGCCCCAGCATTTT | CASSGRDSQPQHF
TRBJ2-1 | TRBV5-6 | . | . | TGTGCCAGCAGCTATAAAACTAGGAACTACAATGAGCAGTTCTTC | CASSYKTRNYNEQFF
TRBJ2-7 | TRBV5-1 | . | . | TGCGCCAGCAGCTTGGTTGGTTATTCCTACGAGCAGTACTTC | CASSLVGYSYEQYF
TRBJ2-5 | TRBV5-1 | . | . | TGCGCCAGCAGCGTGGGGACGGAAGAGACCCAGTACTTC | CASSVGTEETQYF
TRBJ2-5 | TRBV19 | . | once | TGTGCCAGTAGTATCCCCAGTAGCGGAGGAGAGACCCAGTACTTC | CASSIPSSGGETQYF
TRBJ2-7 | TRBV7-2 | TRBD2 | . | TGTGCCAGCAGCAAAAGGACTAGTCCCGAGCAGTACTTC | CASSKRTSPEQYF
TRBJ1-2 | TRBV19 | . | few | TGTGCCAGTAGTCCGAGGACTTATGGCTACACCTTC | CASSPRTYGYTF
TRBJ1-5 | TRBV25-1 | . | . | TGTGCCAGCAGCCACGGACAAGCCGGGGGAAATCAGCCCCAGCATTTT | CASSHGQAGGNQPQHF
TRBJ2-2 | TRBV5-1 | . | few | TGCGCCAGCAGCTTGGATAACCCGAACACCGGGGAGCTGTTTTTT | CASSLDNPNTGELFF
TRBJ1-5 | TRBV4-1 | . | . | TGCGCCAGCAGCCAAGATCGCCCTGTTGGTCAGCCCCAGCATTTT | CASSQDRPVGQPQHF
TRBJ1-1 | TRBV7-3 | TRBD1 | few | TGTGCCAGCAGCCGACAGGGGATGGACACTGAAGCTTTCTTT | CASSRQGMDTEAFF
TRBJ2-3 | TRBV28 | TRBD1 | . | TGTGCCAGCAGTGGCCCGGGACAGGGTAAAGATACGCAGTATTTT | CASSGPGQGKDTQYF
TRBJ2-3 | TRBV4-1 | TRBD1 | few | TGCGCCAGCAGCCACAAACAACGAGGACAGGGCCGCACAGATACGCAGTATTTT | CASSHKQRGQGRTDTQYF
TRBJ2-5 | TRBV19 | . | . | TGTGCCAGTAGTAGCGGTAGTCCTCCGGGGGAGACCCAGTACTTC | CASSSGSPPGETQYF
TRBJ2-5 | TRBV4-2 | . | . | TGTGCCAGCAGCCAAGCCAGGGCCTCCGGTGAGACCCAGTACTTC | CASSQARASGETQYF
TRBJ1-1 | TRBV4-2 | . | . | TGTGCCAGCAGCCAAGATCCGATCAGTCTGAACACTGAAGCTTTCTTT | CASSQDPISLNTEAFF
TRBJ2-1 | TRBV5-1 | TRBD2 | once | TGCGCCAGCAGCTTTAGCGGGAACAACTACAATGAGCAGTTCTTC | CASSFSGNNYNEQFF
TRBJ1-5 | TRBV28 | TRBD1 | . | TGTGCCAGCAGTTCGTGGGCAGGGGGCGGCAATCAGCCCCAGCATTTT | CASSSWAGGGNQPQHF
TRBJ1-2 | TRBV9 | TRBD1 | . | TGTGCCAGCAGCGAGGGGAGGACAGGGGCCTATGGCTACACCTTC | CASSEGRTGAYGYTF
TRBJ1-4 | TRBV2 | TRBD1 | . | TGTGCCAACGGACAGGGGGCAAGTGAAAAACTGTTTTTT | CANGQGASEKLFF
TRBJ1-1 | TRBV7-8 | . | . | TGTGCCAGCAGCCTCCGAATCACTGAAGCTTTCTTT | CASSLRITEAFF
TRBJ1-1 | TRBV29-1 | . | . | TGCAGCGTTGAAACGGCCCCAGGTGAAGCTTTCTTT | CSVETAPGEAFF
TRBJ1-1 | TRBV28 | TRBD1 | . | TGTGCCAGCACCAGGGGGGGTTTAGGAACTGAAGCTTTCTTT | CASTRGGLGTEAFF
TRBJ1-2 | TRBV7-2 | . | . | TGTGCCAGCAGCTTTCGGGTGGACTATGGCTACACCTTC | CASSFRVDYGYTF
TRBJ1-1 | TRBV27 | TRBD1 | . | TGTGCCAGCAGTTCGGAGGCTGGGACAGGGCGAACTAGCGGAGCTTTCTTT | CASSSEAGTGRTSGAFF
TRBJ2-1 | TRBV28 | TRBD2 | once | TGTGCCAGCACCCCCGGGGGGGCGGTACTCTACAATGAGCAGTTCTTC | CASTPGGAVLYNEQFF
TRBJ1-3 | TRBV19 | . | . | TGTGCCAGTAGTGAAGGGTTTGACACCATATATTTT | CASSEGFDTIYF